This record looks at one T cell receptor (beta chain) sequence and its context. Its antigen is not identified. These data are taken from a study of cytomegalovirus exposure and HLA in healthy donors. Study observations and caveats: 15,000 to 20,000 TCR beta sequences were associated with HLA alleles at 0.05 false discovery rate in a later analysis.

The PCR contained 60 Vbeta and 13 Jbeta primers. Only in-frame clones appear in the TCRdb table, and some are missing; sequencing was by immunoSEQ multiplex PCR. The data show roughly 150,000 clones, with about 84% seen just once and 1.3% held by the top ten. The TCR sequence derives from a man aged 50 or older in good health and CMV-seropositive. Sequenced: PBMCs.

CDR3 sequence (DNA): TGTGCCAGCAGCCAAGAAGAGCGGGAGTTCTCCTACGAGCAGTACTTC. Translation: CASSQEEREFSYEQYF. This chain connects TRBV4-2 to TRBJ2-7; 8 bases map to TRBD2. Germline V gene sequence: CDR1 LGHNA, CDR2 YNFKEQ. The junction had 4 bases not matched to a gene; V was cut back by 0 bases and J by 0 bases. The CDR3 extends over 16 amino acids.